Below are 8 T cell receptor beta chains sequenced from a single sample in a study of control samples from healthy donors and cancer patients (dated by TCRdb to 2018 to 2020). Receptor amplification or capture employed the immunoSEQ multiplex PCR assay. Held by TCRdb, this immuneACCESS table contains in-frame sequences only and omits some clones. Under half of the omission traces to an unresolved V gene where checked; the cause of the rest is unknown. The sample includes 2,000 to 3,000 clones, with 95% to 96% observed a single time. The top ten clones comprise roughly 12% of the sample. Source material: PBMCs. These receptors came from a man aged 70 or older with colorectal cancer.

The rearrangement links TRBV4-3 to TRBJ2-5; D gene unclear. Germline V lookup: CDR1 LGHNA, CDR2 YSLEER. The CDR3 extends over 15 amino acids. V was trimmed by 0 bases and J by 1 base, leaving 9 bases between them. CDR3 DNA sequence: TGCGCCAGCAGCCAAGATCTACAGCCCCAAGAGACCCAGTACTTC. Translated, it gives CASSQDLQPQETQYF.

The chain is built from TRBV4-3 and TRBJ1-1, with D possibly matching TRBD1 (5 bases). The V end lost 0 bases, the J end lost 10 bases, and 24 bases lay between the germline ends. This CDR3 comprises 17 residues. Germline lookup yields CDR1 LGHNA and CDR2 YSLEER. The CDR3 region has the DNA TGCGCCAGCAGCCAAGATGCTGGGGACGCGGGAAGGCCGGCAGCTTTCTTT. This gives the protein CASSQDAGDAGRPAAFF.

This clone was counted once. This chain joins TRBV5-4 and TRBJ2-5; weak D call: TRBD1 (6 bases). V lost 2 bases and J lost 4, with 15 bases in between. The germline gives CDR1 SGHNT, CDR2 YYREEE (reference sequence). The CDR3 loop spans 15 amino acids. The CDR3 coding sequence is TGTGCCAGCAGCTTAGCTGGGGGCGGTGGAGAGACCCAGTACTTC. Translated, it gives CASSLAGGGGETQYF.

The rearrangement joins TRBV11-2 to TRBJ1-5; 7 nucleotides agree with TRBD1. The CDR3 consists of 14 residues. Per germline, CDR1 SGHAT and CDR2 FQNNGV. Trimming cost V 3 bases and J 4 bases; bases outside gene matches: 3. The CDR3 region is CASSLTGYNQPQHF. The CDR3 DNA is TGTGCCAGCAGCTTGACAGGGTATAATCAGCCCCAGCATTTT.

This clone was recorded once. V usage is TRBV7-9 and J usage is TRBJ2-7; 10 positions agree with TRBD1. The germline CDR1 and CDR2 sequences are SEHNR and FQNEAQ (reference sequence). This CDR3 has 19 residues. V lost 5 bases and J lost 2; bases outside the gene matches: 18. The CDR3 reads CASSLTNLVRDRGPYEQYF. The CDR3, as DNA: TGTGCCAGCAGCCTAACGAATTTGGTGCGGGACAGGGGCCCCTACGAGCAGTACTTC. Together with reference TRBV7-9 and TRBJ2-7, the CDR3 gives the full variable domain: DTGVSQNPRHKITKRGQNVTFRCDPISEHNRLYWYRQTLGQGPEFLTYFQNEAQLEKSRLLSDRFSAERPKGSFSTLEIQRTEQGDSAMYLCASSLTNLVRDRGPYEQYFGPGTRLTVT.

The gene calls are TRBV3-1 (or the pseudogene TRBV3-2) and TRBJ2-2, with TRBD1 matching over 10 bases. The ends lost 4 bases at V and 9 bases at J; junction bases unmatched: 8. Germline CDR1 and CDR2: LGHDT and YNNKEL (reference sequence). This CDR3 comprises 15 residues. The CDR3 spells CASSPLGQGSWELFF. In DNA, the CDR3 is TGTGCCAGCAGCCCCCTGGGACAGGGGAGCTGGGAGCTGTTTTTT.

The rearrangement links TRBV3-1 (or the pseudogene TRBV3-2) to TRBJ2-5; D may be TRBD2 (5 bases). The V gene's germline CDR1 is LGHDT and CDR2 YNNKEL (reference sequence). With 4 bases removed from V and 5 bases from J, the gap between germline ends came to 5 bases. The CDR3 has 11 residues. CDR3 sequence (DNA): TGTGCCAGCAGCCGGAGGGAGACCCAGTACTTC. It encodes CASSRRETQYF.

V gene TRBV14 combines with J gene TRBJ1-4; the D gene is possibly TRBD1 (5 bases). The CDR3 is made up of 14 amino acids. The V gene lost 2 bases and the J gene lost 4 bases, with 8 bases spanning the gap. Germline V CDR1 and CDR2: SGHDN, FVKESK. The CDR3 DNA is TGTGCCAGCAGCCAAAACAGGAATAATGAAAAACTGTTTTTT. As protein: CASSQNRNNEKLFF.